Below, one T cell receptor beta chain is given with its context. The antigen is not known. They isolated at least 6 million PBMCs from each sample. The entry originates in a study of blood T cells in healthy people across ages. The CDR3 is made up of 11 amino acids. Germline CDR1 and CDR2: DFQATT and SNEGSKA (reference sequence). V was pared by 5 bases and J by 8 bases, with 12 bases between. Primed by a sample-barcoded 5' primer and a J-beta primer mix, a second PCR proceeded for about 6 to 12 cycles. TCRdb recomputed calls from the 5' RACE reads with MiXCR, one row per CDR3 protein. Of approximately 940,000 distinct CDR3 sequences detected, about 48% appear once; the ten largest clones hold roughly 12%. Study observations and caveats: Diversity was higher, and naive CD4+ cells more numerous, in long-lived donors than in aged donors. The unknown donor CMV status may have confounded expanded clonotype changes. Age brought a roughly linear fall in TCR beta diversity measured per million T cells.

The rearrangement links TRBV20-1 to TRBJ1-2; D ambiguous. Sequences were obtained from blood. The sequence was collected from a man aged 25 to 40 in good health. CDR3 loop: CSAVTDVGYTF. The DNA for the CDR3 is TGCAGTGCTGTCACGGACGTCGGCTACACCTTC.